A single sample is the source of the 9 T cell receptor beta chains below, sequenced in a study of regulatory T cells in long-lasting Graves disease. Time point denoted: persistent/refractory GD, antithyroid drugs over 5 years with positive TRAb. PBMCs were the source of the RNA used for TCR sequencing. With iRepertoire HTBI primers and Arm-PCR of CDR3 regions, TCR beta libraries were built. MiXCR, applied by TCRdb to the multiplex PCR reads, yields one record per CDR3 protein. The table has under 450,000 distinct CDR3 sequences, around a quarter seen once. The input for sequencing was peripheral blood mononuclear cells (PBMCs), taken when the disease was refractory, from a patient treated with antithyroid drugs. The receptors stem from a female donor with Graves disease.

This clonotype was seen more than once but under ten times. CDR3 sequence: CSAIRDNKGNTEAFF. CDR3 coding DNA: TGCAGTGCAATCCGGGACAACAAGGGGAACACTGAAGCTTTCTTT. The chain recombines TRBV20-1 with TRBJ1-1; D is possibly TRBD1 (6 bases). This CDR3 is built from 15 residues. Per germline, CDR1 DFQATT and CDR2 SNEGSKA (reference sequence). Trimming removed 6 bases from V and 1 base from J, with 18 bases in between.

This clonotype was detected ten times or more. V is TRBV6-1 and J is TRBJ1-2, with 7 bases that match TRBD1. After removal of 4 bases from V and 5 bases from J, the junction contained 7 bases not matched to a gene. Germline V lookup: CDR1 MNHNS, CDR2 SASEGT. The CDR3 sequence is 14 residues long. DNA for the CDR3: TGTGCCAGCAGTGGGACAGGAGAACTATATGGCTACACCTTC. As protein: CASSGTGELYGYTF.

The V and J genes are TRBV7-9 and TRBJ2-7; D is unclear. The CDR3 covers 15 residues. Germline CDR1 reads SEHNR; CDR2 reads FQNEAQ (reference sequence). Trimming took off 4 bases at V and 4 bases at J, with 17 bases between the two ends. The CDR3 region has the DNA TGTGCCAGCAGCTCGGATTACAATGGCGATTACGAGCAGTACTTC. Residues: CASSSDYNGDYEQYF.

This clonotype was seen more than once but under ten times. The chain is built from TRBV20-1 and TRBJ2-7, with 11 positions matching TRBD2. Trimming removed 3 bases from V and 6 bases from J; junction bases left unmatched: 10. Germline assignment: CDR1 DFQATT and CDR2 SNEGSKA (reference sequence). This CDR3 has 15 amino acids. In nucleotides, the CDR3 is TGCAGTGCTAGGCTCGCGACTAGCGGGAAGGGCGAGCAGTACTTC. This encodes CSARLATSGKGEQYF.

In this sample, this clonotype turned up a few times. This chain joins TRBV11-3 and TRBJ2-7; 8 bases agree with TRBD1. Germline lookup yields CDR1 SGHNT and CDR2 YENEEA. V was clipped by 1 base and J by 3 bases; unmatched bases: 5. The CDR3 has 15 amino acids. The CDR3 here is CASSLGTGNDYEQYF. CDR3 DNA sequence: TGTGCCAGCAGCTTAGGGACAGGGAACGACTACGAGCAGTACTTC.

This chain uses TRBV30 with TRBJ2-7, with 13 bases that match TRBD2. The CDR3 is 13 residues long. After removal of 4 bases from V and 6 bases from J, the junction contained 3 bases not matched to a gene. Germline assignment: CDR1 GTSNPN and CDR2 SVGIG (reference sequence). Here the CDR3 DNA reads TGTGCCTGGATGACTAGCGGGAGGAGCGAGCAGTACTTC. It codes for CAWMTSGRSEQYF.

This chain joins TRBV19 and TRBJ1-2; the D gene is possibly TRBD1 (6 bases). Per germline, CDR1 LNHDA and CDR2 SQIVND (reference sequence). This CDR3 spans 15 amino acids. Trimming removed 4 bases at V and 5 bases at J, with 17 bases between. The CDR3 DNA reads as TGTGCCAGTAGTACCTCCCTAGGGACAAGATATGGCTACACCTTC. This gives the protein CASSTSLGTRYGYTF.

V gene TRBV6-2 or TRBV6-3 combines with J gene TRBJ2-5; weak D call: TRBD2 (6 bases). V shed 0 bases and J shed 5 bases, with 7 bases lying between them. Looked up from germline, CDR1 is MNHEY and CDR2 is SVGEGT. The CDR3 is 13 residues long. This chain's CDR3 is CASSYSGRETQYF. The CDR3 DNA follows: TGTGCCAGCAGTTACTCGGGGAGGGAGACCCAGTACTTC.

CDR3 protein: CSVWERGNRETQYF. DNA for the CDR3: TGCAGCGTTTGGGAGAGGGGGAATCGGGAGACCCAGTACTTC. The chain joins TRBV29-1 to TRBJ2-5; TRBD1 might be the D (6 bases). There are 14 residues in the CDR3. With 5 bases removed from V and 5 bases from J, the gap between germline ends came to 18 bases. Germline V gives CDR1 SQVTM, CDR2 ANQGSEA.